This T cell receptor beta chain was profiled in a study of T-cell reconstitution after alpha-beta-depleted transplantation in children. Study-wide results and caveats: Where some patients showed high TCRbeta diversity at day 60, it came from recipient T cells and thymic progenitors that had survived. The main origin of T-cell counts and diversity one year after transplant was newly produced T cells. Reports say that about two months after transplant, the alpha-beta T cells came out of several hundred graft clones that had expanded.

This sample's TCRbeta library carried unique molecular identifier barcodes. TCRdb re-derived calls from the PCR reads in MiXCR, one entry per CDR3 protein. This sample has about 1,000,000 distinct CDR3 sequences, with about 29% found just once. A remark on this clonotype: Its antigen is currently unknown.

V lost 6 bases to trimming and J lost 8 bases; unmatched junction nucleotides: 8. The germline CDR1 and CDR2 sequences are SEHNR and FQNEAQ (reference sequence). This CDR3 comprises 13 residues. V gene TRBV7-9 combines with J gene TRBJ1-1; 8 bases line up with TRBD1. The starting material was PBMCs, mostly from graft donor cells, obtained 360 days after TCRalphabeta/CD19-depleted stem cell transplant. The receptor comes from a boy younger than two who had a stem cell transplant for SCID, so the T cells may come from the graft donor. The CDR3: CASSSRQGSEAFF. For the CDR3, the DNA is TGTGCCAGCAGTTCACGACAGGGGTCCGAAGCTTTCTTT.